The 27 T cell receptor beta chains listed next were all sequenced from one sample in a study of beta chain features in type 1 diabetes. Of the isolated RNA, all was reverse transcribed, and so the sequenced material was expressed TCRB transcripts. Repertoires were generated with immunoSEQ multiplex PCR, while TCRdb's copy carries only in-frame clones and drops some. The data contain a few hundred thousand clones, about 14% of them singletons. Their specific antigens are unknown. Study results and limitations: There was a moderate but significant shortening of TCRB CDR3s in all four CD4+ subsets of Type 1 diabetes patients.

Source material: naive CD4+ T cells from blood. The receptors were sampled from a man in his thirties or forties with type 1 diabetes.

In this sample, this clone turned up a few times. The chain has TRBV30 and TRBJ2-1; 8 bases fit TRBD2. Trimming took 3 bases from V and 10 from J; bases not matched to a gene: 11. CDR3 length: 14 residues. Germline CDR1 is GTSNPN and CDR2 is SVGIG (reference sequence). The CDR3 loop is CAWSLGLASEEQFF. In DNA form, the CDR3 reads TGTGCCTGGAGCCTAGGACTAGCTTCGGAGGAGCAGTTCTTC.

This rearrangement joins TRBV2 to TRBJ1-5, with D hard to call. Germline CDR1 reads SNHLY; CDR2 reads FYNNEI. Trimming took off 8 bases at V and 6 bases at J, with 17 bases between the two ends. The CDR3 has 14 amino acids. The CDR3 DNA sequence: TGTGCCAGCGGTAGTGAGGGCAATCGTCAGCCCCAGCATTTT. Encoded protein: CASGSEGNRQPQHF. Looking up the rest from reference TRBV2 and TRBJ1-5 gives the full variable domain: EPEVTQTPSHQVTQMGQEVILRCVPISNHLYFYWYRQILGQKVEFLVSFYNNEISEKSEIFDDQFSVERPDGSNFTLKIRSTKLEDSAMYFCASGSEGNRQPQHFGDGTRLSIL.

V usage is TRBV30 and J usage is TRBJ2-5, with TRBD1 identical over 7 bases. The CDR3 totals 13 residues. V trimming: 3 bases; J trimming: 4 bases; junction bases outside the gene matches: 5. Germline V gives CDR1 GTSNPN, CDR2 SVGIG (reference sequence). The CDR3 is CAWSPQGVETQYF. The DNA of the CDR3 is TGTGCCTGGAGCCCTCAGGGGGTAGAGACCCAGTACTTC.

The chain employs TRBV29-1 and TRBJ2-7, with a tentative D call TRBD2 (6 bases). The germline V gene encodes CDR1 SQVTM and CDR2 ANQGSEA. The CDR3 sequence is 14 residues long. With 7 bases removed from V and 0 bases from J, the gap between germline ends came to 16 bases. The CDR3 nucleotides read TGCAGCGCCCTCCTAGCGTTGCCCTCCTACGAGCAGTACTTC. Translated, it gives CSALLALPSYEQYF.

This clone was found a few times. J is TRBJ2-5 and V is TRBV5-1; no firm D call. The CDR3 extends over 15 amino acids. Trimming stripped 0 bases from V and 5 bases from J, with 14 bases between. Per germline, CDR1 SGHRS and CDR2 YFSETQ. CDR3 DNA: TGCGCCAGCAGCTTGGTTGGTCTACCGGTCGAGACCCAGTACTTC. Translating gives CASSLVGLPVETQYF.

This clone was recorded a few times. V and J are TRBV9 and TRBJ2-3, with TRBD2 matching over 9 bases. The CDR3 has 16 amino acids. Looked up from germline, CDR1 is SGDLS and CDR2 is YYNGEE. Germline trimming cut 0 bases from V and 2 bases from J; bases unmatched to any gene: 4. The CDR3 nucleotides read TGTGCCAGCAGCGTAGTGGCTAGCGGGGCCACAGATACGCAGTATTTT. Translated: CASSVVASGATDTQYF.

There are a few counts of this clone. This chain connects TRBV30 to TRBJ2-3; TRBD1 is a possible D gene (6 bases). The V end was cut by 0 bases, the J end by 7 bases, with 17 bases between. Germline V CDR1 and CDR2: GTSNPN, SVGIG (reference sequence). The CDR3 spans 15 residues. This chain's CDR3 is CAWSVTGKGTNTQYF. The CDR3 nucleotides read TGTGCCTGGAGTGTAACCGGGAAGGGGACAAATACGCAGTATTTT.

CDR3 sequence reads: CASSLVLSGNTEAFF. The CDR3 bases are TGTGCCAGCAGCTTGGTTTTATCGGGGAACACTGAAGCTTTCTTT. The genes are TRBV5-4 and TRBJ1-1, with D unresolved. V dropped 0 bases and J dropped 1 base, with 10 bases sitting between them. The CDR3 consists of 15 residues. CDR1 is SGHNT, CDR2 YYREEE, per germline (reference sequence). Supplemented by reference TRBV5-4 and TRBJ1-1, the full variable domain reads ETGVTQSPTHLIKTRGQQVTLRCSSQSGHNTVSWYQQALGQGPQFIFQYYREEENGRGNFPPRFSGLQFPNYSSELNVNALELDDSALYLCASSLVLSGNTEAFFGQGTRLTVV.

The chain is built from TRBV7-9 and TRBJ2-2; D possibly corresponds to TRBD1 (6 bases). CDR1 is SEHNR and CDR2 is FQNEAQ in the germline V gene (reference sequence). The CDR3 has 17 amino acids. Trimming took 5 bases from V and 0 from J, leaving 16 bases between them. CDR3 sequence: CASSSTFRGPNTGELFF. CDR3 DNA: TGTGCCAGCAGCAGCACCTTCAGGGGACCGAACACCGGGGAGCTGTTTTTT.

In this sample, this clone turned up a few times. The CDR3 here is CASSPSSGGVYEQYF. For the CDR3, the DNA is TGTGCCAGCTCACCTTCTAGCGGGGGAGTTTACGAGCAGTACTTC. The rearrangement uses TRBV18 and TRBJ2-7; 10 nucleotides align to TRBD2. V gave up 3 bases and J gave up 4 bases; unmatched junction bases: 6. Germline loops: CDR1 KGHSH, CDR2 LQKENI. The CDR3 length is 15 residues.

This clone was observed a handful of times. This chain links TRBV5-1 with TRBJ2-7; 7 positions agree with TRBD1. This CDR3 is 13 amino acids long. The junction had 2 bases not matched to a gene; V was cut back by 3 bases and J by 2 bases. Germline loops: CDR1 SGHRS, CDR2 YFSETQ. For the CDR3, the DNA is TGCGCCAGCAGCTGGACAGGCGCCTACGAGCAGTACTTC. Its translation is CASSWTGAYEQYF.

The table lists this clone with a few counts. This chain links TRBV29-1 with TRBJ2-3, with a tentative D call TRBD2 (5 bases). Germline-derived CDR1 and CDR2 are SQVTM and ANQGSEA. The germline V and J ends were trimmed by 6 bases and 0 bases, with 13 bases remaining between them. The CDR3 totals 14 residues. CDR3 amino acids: CSVEKRSSTDTQYF. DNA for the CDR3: TGCAGCGTCGAAAAGCGGAGTAGCACAGATACGCAGTATTTT.

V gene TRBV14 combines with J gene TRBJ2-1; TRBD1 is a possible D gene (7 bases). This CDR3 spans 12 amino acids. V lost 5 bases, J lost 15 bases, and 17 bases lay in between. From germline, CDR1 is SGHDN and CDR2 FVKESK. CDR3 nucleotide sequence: TGTGCCAGCAGCTTCTGGAGGGACAGCACGTTCTTC. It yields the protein CASSFWRDSTFF.

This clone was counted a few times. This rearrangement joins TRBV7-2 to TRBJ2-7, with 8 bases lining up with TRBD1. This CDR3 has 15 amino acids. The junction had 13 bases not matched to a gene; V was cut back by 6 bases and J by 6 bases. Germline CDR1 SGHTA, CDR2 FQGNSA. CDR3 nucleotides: TGTGCCAGCAGTTACGACGCCGGGACAGGTAGCGAGCAGTACTTC. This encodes CASSYDAGTGSEQYF.

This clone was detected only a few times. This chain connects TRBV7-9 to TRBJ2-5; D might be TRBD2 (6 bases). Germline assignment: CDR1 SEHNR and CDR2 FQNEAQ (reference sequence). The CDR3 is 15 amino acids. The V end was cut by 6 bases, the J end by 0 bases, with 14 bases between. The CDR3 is CASSGPRGYQETQYF. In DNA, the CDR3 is TGTGCCAGCAGTGGACCGCGGGGTTACCAAGAGACCCAGTACTTC.

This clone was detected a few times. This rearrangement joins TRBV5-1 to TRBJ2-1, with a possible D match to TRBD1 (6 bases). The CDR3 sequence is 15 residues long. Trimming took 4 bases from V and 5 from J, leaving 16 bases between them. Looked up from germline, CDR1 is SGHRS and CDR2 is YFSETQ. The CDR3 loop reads CASSLGQSGNNEQFF. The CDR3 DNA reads TGCGCCAGCAGCCTCGGACAGAGCGGTAACAATGAGCAGTTCTTC.

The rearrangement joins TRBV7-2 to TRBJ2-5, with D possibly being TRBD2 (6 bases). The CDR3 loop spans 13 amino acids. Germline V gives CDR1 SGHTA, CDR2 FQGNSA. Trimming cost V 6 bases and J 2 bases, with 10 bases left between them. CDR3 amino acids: CASRRDWQETQYF. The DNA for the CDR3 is TGTGCCAGCAGGAGGGACTGGCAAGAGACCCAGTACTTC.

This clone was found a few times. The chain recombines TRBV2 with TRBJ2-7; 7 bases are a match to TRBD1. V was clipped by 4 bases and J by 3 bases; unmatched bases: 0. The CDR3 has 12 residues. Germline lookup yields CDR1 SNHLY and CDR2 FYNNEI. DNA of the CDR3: TGTGCCAGCAGTGGACAGGGCTACGAGCAGTACTTC. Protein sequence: CASSGQGYEQYF.

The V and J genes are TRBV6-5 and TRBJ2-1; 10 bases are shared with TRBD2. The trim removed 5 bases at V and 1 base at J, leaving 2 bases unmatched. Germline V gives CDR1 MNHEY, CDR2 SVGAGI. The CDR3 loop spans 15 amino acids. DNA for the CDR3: TGTGCCAGCAGTGGACTAGCGGTTTCCTACAATGAGCAGTTCTTC. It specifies CASSGLAVSYNEQFF.

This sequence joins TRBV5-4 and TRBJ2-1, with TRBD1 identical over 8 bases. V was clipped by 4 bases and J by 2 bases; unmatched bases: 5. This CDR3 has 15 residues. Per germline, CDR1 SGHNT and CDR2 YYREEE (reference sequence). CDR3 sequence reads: CASSRTGRTYNEQFF. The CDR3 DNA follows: TGTGCCAGCAGCAGGACAGGGAGAACCTACAATGAGCAGTTCTTC.

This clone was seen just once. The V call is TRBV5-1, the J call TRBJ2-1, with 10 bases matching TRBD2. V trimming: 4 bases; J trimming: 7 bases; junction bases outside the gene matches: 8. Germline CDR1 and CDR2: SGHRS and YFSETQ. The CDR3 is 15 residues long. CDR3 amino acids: CASSIPAGGSNEQFF. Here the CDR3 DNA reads TGCGCCAGCAGCATCCCAGCGGGAGGGAGTAATGAGCAGTTCTTC.

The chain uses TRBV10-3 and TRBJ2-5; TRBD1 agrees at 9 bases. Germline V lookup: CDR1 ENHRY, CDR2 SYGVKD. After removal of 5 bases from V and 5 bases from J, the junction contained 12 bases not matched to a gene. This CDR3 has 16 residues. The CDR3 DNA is TGTGCCATCAGTTTGGACCCGGGACAGGGATGGGAGACCCAGTACTTC. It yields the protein CAISLDPGQGWETQYF.

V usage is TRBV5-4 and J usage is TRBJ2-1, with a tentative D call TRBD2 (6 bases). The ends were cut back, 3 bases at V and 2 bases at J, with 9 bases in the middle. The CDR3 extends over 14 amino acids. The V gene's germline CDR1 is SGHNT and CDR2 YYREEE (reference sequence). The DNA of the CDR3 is TGTGCCAGCAGCTCAGCGGGCACCTACAATGAGCAGTTCTTC. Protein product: CASSSAGTYNEQFF.

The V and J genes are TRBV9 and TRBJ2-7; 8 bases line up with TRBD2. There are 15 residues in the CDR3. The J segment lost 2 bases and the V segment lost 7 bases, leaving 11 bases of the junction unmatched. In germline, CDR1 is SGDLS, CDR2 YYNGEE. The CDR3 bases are TGTGCCAGCGGTCCCGAGCGGGGGCCACCCTACGAGCAGTACTTC. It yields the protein CASGPERGPPYEQYF.

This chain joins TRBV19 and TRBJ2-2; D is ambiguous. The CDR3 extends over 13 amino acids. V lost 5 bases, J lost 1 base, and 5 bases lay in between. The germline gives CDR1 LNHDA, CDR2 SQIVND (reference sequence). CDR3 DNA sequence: TGTGCCAGTAGTCAATTGAACACCGGGGAGCTGTTTTTT. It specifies CASSQLNTGELFF. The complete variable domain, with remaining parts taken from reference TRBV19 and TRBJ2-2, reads DGGITQSPKYLFRKEGQNVTLSCEQNLNHDAMYWYRQDPGQGLRLIYYSQIVNDFQKGDIAEGYSVSREKKESFPLTVTSAQKNPTAFYLCASSQLNTGELFFGEGSRLTVL.

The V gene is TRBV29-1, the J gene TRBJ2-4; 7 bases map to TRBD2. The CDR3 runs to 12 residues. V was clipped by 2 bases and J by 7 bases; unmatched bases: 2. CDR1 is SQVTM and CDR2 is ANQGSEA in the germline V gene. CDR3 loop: CSVETGRNIQYF. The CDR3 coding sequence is TGCAGCGTTGAAACCGGGAGGAACATTCAGTACTTC.

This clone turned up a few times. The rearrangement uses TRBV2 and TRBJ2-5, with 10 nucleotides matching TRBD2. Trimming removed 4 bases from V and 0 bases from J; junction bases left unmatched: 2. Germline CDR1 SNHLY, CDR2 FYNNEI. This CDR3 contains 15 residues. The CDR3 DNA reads TGTGCCAGCAGTGGACTAGCGGGCTACCAAGAGACCCAGTACTTC. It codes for CASSGLAGYQETQYF.